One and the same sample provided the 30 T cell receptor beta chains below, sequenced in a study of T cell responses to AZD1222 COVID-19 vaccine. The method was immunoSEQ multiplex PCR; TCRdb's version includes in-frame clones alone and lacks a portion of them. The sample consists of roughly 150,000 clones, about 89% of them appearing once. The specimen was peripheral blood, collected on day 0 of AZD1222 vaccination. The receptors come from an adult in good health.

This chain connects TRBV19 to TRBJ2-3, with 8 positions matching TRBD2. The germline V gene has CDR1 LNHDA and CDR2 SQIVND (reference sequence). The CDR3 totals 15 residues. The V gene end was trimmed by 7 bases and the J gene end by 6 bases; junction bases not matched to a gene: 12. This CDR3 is CASKRGSGELDTQYF. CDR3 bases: TGTGCCAGTAAGAGGGGTAGCGGGGAATTGGATACGCAGTATTTT.

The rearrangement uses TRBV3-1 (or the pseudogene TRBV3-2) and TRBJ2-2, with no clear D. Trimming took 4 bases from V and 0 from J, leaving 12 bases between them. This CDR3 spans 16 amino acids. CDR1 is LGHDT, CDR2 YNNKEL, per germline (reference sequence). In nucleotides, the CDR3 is TGTGCCAGCAGCCCCTATCACGGAACGAACACCGGGGAGCTGTTTTTT. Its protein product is CASSPYHGTNTGELFF.

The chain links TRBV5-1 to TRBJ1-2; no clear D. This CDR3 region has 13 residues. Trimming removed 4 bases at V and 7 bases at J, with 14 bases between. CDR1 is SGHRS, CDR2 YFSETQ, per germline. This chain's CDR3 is CASSPIMAGGYTF. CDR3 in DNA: TGCGCCAGCAGCCCAATCATGGCGGGTGGCTACACCTTC.

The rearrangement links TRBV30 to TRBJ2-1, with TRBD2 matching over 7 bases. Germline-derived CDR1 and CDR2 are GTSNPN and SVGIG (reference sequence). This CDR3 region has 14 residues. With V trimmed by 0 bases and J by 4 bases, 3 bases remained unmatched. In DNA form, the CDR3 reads TGTGCCTGGAGTGTTGGCGGGGGTTACAATGAGCAGTTCTTC. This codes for CAWSVGGGYNEQFF.

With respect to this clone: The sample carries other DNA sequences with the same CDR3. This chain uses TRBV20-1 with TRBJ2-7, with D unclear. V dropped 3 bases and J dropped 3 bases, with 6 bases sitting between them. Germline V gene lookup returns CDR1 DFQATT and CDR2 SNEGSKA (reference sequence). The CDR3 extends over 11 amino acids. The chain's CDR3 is CSARDGYEQYF. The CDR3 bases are TGCAGTGCTAGGGACGGCTACGAGCAGTACTTC.

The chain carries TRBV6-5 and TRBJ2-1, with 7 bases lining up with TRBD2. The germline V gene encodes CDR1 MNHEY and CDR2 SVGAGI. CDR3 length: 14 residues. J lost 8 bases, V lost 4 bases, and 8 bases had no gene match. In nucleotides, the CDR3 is TGTGCCAGCAGTTTTAGCGGGTCAAGGGATGAGCAGTTCTTC. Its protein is CASSFSGSRDEQFF.

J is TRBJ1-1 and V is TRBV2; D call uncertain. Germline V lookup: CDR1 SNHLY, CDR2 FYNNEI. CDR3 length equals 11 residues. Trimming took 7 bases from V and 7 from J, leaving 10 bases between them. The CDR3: CASKSDFEAFF. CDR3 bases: TGTGCCAGCAAATCGGACTTTGAAGCTTTCTTT.

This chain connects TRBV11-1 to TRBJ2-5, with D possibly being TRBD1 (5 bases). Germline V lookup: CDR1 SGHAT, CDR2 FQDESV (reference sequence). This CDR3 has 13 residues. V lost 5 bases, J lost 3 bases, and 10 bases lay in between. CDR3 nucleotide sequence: TGTGCCAGCAGCCAGGACACTGAAGAGACCCAGTACTTC. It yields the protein CASSQDTEETQYF.

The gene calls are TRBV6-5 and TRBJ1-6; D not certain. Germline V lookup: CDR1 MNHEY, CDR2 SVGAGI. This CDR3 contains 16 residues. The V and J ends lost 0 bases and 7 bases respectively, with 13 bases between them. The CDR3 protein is CASSYSLDGKNSPLHF. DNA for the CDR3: TGTGCCAGCAGTTACTCTTTGGACGGGAAGAATTCACCCCTCCACTTT.

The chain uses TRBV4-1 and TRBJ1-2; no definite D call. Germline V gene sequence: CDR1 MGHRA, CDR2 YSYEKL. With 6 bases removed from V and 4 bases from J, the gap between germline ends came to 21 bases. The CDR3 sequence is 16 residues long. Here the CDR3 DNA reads TGCGCCAGCAGTCACCCAAAATCTGGGGAGGGCTATGGCTACACCTTC. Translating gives CASSHPKSGEGYGYTF.

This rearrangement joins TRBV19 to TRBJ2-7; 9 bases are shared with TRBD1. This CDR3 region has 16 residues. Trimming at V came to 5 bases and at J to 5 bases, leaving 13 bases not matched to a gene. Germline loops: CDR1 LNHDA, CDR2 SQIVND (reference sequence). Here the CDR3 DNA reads TGTGCCAGTAGTCGTATACCGGGACAGGGAGCTGACGAGCAGTACTTC. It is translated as CASSRIPGQGADEQYF.

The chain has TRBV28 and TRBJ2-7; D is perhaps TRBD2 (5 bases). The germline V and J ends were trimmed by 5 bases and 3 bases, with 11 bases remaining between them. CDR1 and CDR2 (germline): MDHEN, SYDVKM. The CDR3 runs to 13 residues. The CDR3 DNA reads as TGTGCCAGCAGTACTAGGATGAACTACGAGCAGTACTTC. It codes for CASSTRMNYEQYF.

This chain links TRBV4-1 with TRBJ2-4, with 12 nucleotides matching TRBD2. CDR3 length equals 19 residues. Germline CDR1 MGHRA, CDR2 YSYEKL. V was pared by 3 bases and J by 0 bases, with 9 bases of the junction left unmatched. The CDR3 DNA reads TGCGCCAGCAGCCACCTACTAGCGGGGGGCACCTTAGCCAAAAACATTCAGTACTTC. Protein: CASSHLLAGGTLAKNIQYF.

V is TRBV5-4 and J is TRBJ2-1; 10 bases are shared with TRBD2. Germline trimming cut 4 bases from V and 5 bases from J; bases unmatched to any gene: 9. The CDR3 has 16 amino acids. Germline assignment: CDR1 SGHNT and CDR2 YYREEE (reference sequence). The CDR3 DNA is TGTGCCAGCAGCCCGACAAGCGGGAGGGCGGACAATGAGCAGTTCTTC. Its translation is CASSPTSGRADNEQFF.

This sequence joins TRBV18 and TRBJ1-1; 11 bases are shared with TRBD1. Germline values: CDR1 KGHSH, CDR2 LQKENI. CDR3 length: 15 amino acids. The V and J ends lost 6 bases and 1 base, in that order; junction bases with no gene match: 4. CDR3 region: CASSGTGGRNTEAFF. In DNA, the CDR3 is TGTGCCAGCTCCGGGACAGGGGGACGGAACACTGAAGCTTTCTTT.

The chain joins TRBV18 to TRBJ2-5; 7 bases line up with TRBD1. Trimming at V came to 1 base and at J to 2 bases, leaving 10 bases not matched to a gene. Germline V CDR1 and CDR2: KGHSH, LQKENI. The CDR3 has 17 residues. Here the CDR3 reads CASSPLGQQGSQETQYF. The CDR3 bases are TGTGCCAGCTCACCACTGGGACAGCAGGGATCGCAAGAGACCCAGTACTTC. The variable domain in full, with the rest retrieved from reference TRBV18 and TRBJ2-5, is NAGVMQNPRHLVRRRGQEARLRCSPMKGHSHVYWYRQLPEEGLKFMVYLQKENIIDESGMPKERFSAEFPKEGPSILRIQQVVRGDSAAYFCASSPLGQQGSQETQYFGPGTRLLVL.

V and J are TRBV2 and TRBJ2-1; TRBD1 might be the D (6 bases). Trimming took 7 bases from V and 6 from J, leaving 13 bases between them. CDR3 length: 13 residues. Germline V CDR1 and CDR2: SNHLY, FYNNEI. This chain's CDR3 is CASTKTGLNEQFF. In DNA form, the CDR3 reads TGTGCCAGCACCAAGACAGGCCTCAATGAGCAGTTCTTC. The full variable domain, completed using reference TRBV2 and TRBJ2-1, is EPEVTQTPSHQVTQMGQEVILRCVPISNHLYFYWYRQILGQKVEFLVSFYNNEISEKSEIFDDQFSVERPDGSNFTLKIRSTKLEDSAMYFCASTKTGLNEQFFGPGTRLTVL.

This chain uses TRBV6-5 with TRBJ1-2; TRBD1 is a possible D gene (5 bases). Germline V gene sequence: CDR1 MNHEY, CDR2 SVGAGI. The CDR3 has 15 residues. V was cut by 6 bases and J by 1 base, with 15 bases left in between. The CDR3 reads CASSGGDSINYGYTF. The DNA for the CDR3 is TGTGCCAGCAGCGGGGGAGACAGCATTAACTATGGCTACACCTTC.

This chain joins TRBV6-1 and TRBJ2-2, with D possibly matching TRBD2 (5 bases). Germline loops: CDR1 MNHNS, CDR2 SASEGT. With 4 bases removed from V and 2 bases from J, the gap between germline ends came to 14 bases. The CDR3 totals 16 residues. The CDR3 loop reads CASSVGDWYNTGELFF. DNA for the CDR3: TGTGCCAGCAGTGTCGGGGATTGGTATAACACCGGGGAGCTGTTTTTT.

CDR3 nucleotide sequence: TGTGCCAGCAGCTTAGCACGAGAGACCCAGTACTTC. This encodes CASSLARETQYF. This chain connects TRBV7-8 to TRBJ2-5; D is uncertain. Trimming removed 0 bases at V and 4 bases at J, with 3 bases between. The CDR3 length is 12 residues. CDR1 SGHVS and CDR2 FQNEAQ come from the germline V gene.

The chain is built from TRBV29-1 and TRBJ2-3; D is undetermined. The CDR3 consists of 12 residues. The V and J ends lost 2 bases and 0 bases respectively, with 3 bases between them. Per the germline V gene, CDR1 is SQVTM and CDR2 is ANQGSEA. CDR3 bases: TGCAGCGTTGAATATAGCACAGATACGCAGTATTTT. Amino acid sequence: CSVEYSTDTQYF.

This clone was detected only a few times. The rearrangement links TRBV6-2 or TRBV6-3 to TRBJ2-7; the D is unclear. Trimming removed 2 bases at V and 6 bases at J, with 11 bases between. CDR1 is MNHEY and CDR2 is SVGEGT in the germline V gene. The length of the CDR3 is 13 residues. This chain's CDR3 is CASSYEAGIEQYF. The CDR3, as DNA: TGTGCCAGCAGTTACGAAGCAGGTATCGAGCAGTACTTC.

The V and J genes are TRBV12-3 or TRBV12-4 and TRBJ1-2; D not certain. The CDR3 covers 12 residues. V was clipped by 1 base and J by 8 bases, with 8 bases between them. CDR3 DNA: TGTGCCAGCAGTTTAGTCGGCGAAGGCTACACCTTC. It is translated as CASSLVGEGYTF.

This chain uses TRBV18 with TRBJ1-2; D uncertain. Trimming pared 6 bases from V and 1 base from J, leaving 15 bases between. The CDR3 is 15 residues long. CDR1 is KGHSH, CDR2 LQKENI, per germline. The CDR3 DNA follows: TGTGCCAGCTCGGCAGAAGTCAGTAGTAACTATGGCTACACCTTC. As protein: CASSAEVSSNYGYTF.

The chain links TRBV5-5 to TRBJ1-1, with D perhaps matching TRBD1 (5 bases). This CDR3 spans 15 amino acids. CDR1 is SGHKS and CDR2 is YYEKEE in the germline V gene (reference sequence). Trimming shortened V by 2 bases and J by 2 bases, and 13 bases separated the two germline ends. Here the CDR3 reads CASSFSRVGNTEAFF. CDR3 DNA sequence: TGTGCCAGCAGCTTTTCCAGGGTGGGCAACACTGAAGCTTTCTTT.

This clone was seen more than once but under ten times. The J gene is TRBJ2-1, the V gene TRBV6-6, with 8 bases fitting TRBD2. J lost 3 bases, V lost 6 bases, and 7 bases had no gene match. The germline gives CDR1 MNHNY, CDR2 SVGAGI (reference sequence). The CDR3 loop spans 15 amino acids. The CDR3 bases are TGTGCCAGCAGCAGCGGAGCGGGAGACTACAATGAGCAGTTCTTC. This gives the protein CASSSGAGDYNEQFF.

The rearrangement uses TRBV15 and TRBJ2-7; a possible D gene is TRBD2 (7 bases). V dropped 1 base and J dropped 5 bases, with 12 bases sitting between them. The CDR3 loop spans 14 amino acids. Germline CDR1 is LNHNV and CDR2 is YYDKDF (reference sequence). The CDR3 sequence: CATSRVGGGHEQYF. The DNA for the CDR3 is TGTGCCACCAGCAGAGTGGGCGGGGGCCACGAGCAGTACTTC.

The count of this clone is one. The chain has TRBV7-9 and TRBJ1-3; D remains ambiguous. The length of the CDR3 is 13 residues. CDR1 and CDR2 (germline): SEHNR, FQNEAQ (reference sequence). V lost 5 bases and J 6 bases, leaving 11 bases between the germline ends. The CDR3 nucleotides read TGTGCCAGCAGCGGCGGGAGCCTAAACACCATATATTTT. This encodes CASSGGSLNTIYF.

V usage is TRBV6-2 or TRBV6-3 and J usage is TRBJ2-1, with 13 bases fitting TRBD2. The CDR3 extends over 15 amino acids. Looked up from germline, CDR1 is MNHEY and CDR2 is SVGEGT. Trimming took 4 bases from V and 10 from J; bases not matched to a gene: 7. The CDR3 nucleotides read TGTGCCAGCAGTTCGGGACTAGCGGGATACGGGGAGCAGTTCTTC. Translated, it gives CASSSGLAGYGEQFF.

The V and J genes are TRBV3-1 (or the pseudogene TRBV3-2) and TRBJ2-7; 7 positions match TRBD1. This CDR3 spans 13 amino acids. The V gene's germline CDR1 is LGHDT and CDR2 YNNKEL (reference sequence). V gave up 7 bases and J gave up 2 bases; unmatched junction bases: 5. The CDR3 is CASTRTGTYEQYF. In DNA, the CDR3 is TGTGCCAGCACCAGGACAGGAACCTACGAGCAGTACTTC.